The clone carrying this TCR beta chain was recorded a few times. Its target is unknown. This sample was taken from a study of CD8+ T cells in alopecia areata. Germline values: CDR1 SGHAT, CDR2 FQNNGV. CDR3 length equals 15 residues. Trimming stripped 2 bases from V and 4 bases from J, with 14 bases between. Reverse transcription of extracted RNA yielded cDNA, which provided the sequencing template. TCRdb's table, derived via immunoSEQ multiplex PCR, lists solely in-frame clones and lacks some. Seen here are hundreds of thousands of clones, around 67% observed once, and the top ten hold roughly 1.2%. Punch biopsies of lesional scalp, plus peripheral blood, were taken from alopecia areata patients. Study results and caveats: It was lesional scalp, especially alopecia totalis/universalis, that showed higher clonality than normal scalp. Shared TCR sequences were less clear between patients than in mice, possibly partly from HLA diversity.

V usage is TRBV11-2 and J usage is TRBJ1-2, with D unclear. This TCR derives from a human donor with alopecia areata. The specimen was CD4+ T cells sorted from blood, collected at week 0. The DNA of the CDR3 is TGTGCCAGCAGCTTAAGAGAACTGACCCCCTATGGCTACACCTTC. Translating gives CASSLRELTPYGYTF.